This entry describes one T cell receptor beta chain. The specificity of this receptor is unknown. The record has no base qualities; no much larger clone is one base away. The data are from a study of cytomegalovirus exposure and HLA in healthy donors (dated by TCRdb to 2016 to 2017). Broadly, across the study: An earlier analysis of some 620 of the donors reported under 300 Gb of sequence data and some 110 million unique TCR beta sequences obtained from around 180 million T cells. Around 320 gigabases of sequencing data and approximately 85 million unique TCR sequences were included in an early release covering 550 to 800 HLA-typed donors. Of the roughly 420 genotyped donors, 81% were placed in the genetic ancestry cluster associated with self-reported Caucasian donors. The study aimed to test whether cataloging public T cell receptors could reveal signatures of past pathogen exposure. The study profiled the T cell repertoires of some 610 subjects by immunosequencing and related them to cytomegalovirus serostatus. Besides the first cohort of some 670 subjects, a separate validation cohort made up of 120 different subjects was used. High-throughput TCR immunosequencing, statistical association of individual TCRs with disease status, and machine learning were combined to predict cytomegalovirus infection status. To study patterns of TCR occurrence, a later analysis re-analyzed previously published TCR beta repertoires from just over 650 donors and added high-resolution HLA genotyping. Rather than drawing on any new phenotypic data, the later analysis identified candidate immune exposures from TCR beta sequences and the way those sequences occurred across donors. In an earlier analysis of around 540 of the donors, high-throughput TCR beta sequencing was used to judge whether each TCR beta V gene segment behaved as functional or pseudogenic. Alongside the repertoire data, information on donor age, sex, ethnicity and CMV serostatus was compiled. Genome-wide SNP genotypes for about 60% of the roughly 700 donors were used in a later genetic analysis, which treated that subset as a discovery cohort. Every discovery cohort repertoire had been produced on one sequencing platform. Both class I and class II loci were covered by HLA typing, at four-digit resolution. The number of donors typed differed by locus, with roughly 629-640 for A, B, C, DRB1 and DQB1, more than 500 for DQA1, 600 to 610 for DPA1, and 450 to 480 for DPB1. Roughly five DR-DQ haplotypes were handled as single units for association and clustering, since linkage in the cohort was strong. On average, around 200,000 unique TCR beta nucleotide sequences were sequenced per donor among about 400 genotyped donors of the cohort, with roughly 19% of those sequences being non-productive.

The cohort was made up of 500 to 800 healthy bone marrow donors. All cohort members were sampled while nominally healthy, although unrecorded immune exposures were likely present. The donor was CMV seropositive and belonged to the group of 250 to 350 seropositive cohort members. Each donor provided a peripheral blood sample, and peripheral blood mononuclear cells were used for TCR beta sequencing. The Qiagen DNeasy Blood Extraction Kit was used to extract genomic DNA from the blood cell samples. General findings and caveats noted by the study authors: Most TCR sequences were observed very rarely across donors, whereas some public TCRs were present in many individuals. The presence/absence analyses assumed that sequencing depth was roughly uniform across donors, and that assumption may not be true. In both the original and validation cohorts, the classifier was reported to diagnose cytomegalovirus status with high specificity and sensitivity. Correlated functional status among segregating V segments might reflect linkage disequilibrium, but an unknown experimental factor could not be ruled out. This cohort had only TCR beta chains sequenced, and the lack of alpha or paired-chain data limited which features could be detected. When HLA alleles, especially DR and DQ, strongly co-occurred, attributing TCR associations to individual alleles was difficult. Roughly 17 rarely observed V segments, including chromosome 9 orphons, were excluded from the earlier analysis of several hundred of the donors because counts were too low. In a later analysis, TCR association rates were found to vary across HLA loci, with the most associated TCRs seen for DRB1 alleles and the fewest for HLA-C alleles. A later genetic analysis associated a missense DCLRE1C variant with V-gene and J-gene trimming of TCR beta chains, and an independent cohort replicated the association. HLA typing was unavailable for some donors at each locus, so association tests used only the typed subset. Some IMGT-functional V segments, including TRBV6-2 and TRBV6-3, could not be told apart with the 87-base-pair reads, so those segments were excluded. In a later analysis, HLA-associated TCR beta chains showed more clonal expansion and lower generation probabilities than non-associated chains that were equally common. The study gave a list of 150 to 200 TCR beta chains associated with cytomegalovirus. A later analysis associated 15,000 to 20,000 TCR beta sequences with specific HLA alleles at a false discovery rate of 0.05. According to a later analysis, most CMV-associated TCR beta chains appeared to be HLA-restricted, and the HLA associations seemed to be driven largely by CMV exposure. The authors suggested that the approach could potentially be generalized to other disease states and immunological phenotypes. The sequencing pipeline was judged likely to have produced a cluster of highly shared sequence variants as a technical artifact. A further reported finding was that TCR beta sequences accurately predicted the HLA-A and HLA-B alleles for most subjects in the first cohort. Three of the identified cytomegalovirus-associated TCR beta chains were confirmed in vitro to be specific for cytomegalovirus antigens. In a later analysis, several top co-occurrence clusters were reported to appear linked to parvovirus B19, influenza, CMV and Epstein-Barr virus. CMV serostatus was the only immune exposure information available for the cohort. In an earlier analysis of 450 to 750 of the donors, most TCR beta V segments appeared in productive rearrangements about 90% or about 30% of the time, broadly matching IMGT annotations. Compared with the approximately 600-donor mean, donors in an Asian-associated ancestry cluster had fewer N-insertions in productive TCRs, according to a later genetic analysis.

Per the germline V gene, SGHDT is the CDR1 and YYEEEE is the CDR2. The trim is 2 bases for V and 7 bases for J, with a gap of 9 bases between the germline ends. There are 13 amino acids in the CDR3, from cysteine to phenylalanine inclusive. Only the CDR3 DNA is retained, 39 bases long and in frame from the first base. The library relied on the immunoSEQ multiplex PCR assay. A mixture of 60 forward primers for TCR Vbeta segments and 13 reverse primers for TCR Jbeta segments was used in the multiplex PCR. A multiplex PCR assay on genomic DNA amplified the CDR3 region of rearranged TCR beta genes. The amplified TCR beta libraries were sequenced on the Illumina HiSeq System as 87-base-pair reads. As for the original processing: In a later analysis, some 80 million unique TCR beta chains were counted across the roughly 670 repertoires, and about 9.9 million of these chains were shared by at least two donors. A nearest-neighbor algorithm error-corrected the raw reads and collapsed the reads into unique sequences, merging closely related sequences to remove PCR and sequencing errors. V, D and J gene segments were assigned by aligning CDR3 sequences to IMGT reference sequences. For a sequence to be retained, a match of at least six nucleotides was required to both a V gene segment and a J gene segment. Rearrangements were classified as productive when the CDR3 lacked stop codons and remained in frame with V and J, and all other rearrangements were classified as non-productive. CDR3 was defined by IMGT convention, running from the second conserved V-encoded cysteine to the conserved J-encoded phenylalanine. Sequences without an unambiguous match to a single V gene segment were excluded from the earlier analysis of a few hundred of the donors. In an earlier analysis of several hundred of the donors, V segments were called functional above 56.7% productive rearrangements and were called segregating when the between-donor standard deviation exceeded 5%. To diagnose cytomegalovirus status from the catalog of TCR beta chain sequences, a statistical classification framework was built. In a later analysis, V and J genes were assigned by comparing TCR nucleotide sequences against IMGT/GENE-DB human TR gene sequences. Using the TCRdist pipeline, a later analysis assigned CDR3 sequences along with most-parsimonious VDJ recombination scenarios. In a later analysis, each TCR beta chain was defined by its CDR3 amino acid sequence together with its V-gene family, and reads lacking a unique V-gene family were excluded. To address suspected cross-contamination and a sequencing artifact, a later analysis removed roughly 640 highly shared, low-generation-probability nucleotide sequences. In a later analysis, a clonal expansion index was calculated for each public chain from normalized within-repertoire ranks of inferred template counts. In a later analysis, generation probabilities were computed using a VDJ recombination model fitted to out-of-frame rearrangements, and the results were checked against IGoR. A later analysis scored TCR-TCR, TCR-HLA and TCR-CMV co-occurrence with hypergeometric tests, applying a repertoire-size bias correction to TCR pairs. False discovery rates were estimated in a later analysis by permuting HLA or CMV assignments 20 times. In a later analysis, co-occurring TCRs were grouped using DBSCAN, with TCRdist sequence similarity added in when clustering inside HLA-allele-positive subsets. Repertoires with fewer than 30,000 or more than 120,000 public chains were left out of co-occurrence clustering, as were five repertoires with anomalous nucleotide sharing. The clones in this table, taken by TCRdb from immuneACCESS, are in-frame only. Not every clone is retained; where verified, under half of the shortfall comes from an unresolved V gene, and the cause of the rest is unknown. Clone size and V and J calls were adopted from that table, with D and trimming inferred from the DNA. For this sample there are 100,000 to 150,000 clones; 81% appear just once. The ten biggest clones cover 3.5% to 4% of the sample.

The rearrangement joined TRBV5-6 to TRBJ2-2; the D gene is possibly TRBD2, with 6 bases matching. The TCR comes from a man between 18 and 29 years old in good health and CMV-seropositive. The sequenced sample was PBMCs. The CDR3 region has the sequence CASSFGGDGELFF. The DNA sequence is as follows: TGTGCCAGCAGCTTCGGGGGTGACGGGGAGCTGTTTTTT.